The sequence of this TCR beta chain was determined in a study of blood T cell repertoires in COVID-19. At the level of the study: Acute and convalescent COVID-19 specimens originated in the United States, Italy and Spain. PBMCs, B-cell-depleted T cells, or T cells provided the cDNA or gDNA that made up the material.

Original processing notes: Nucleated cell number was recorded as an estimate derived from reference gene primer amplification. Assay: immunoSEQ multiplex PCR; the TCRdb copy retains only in-frame clones and omits some. V and J calls and clone size follow that table, whereas D and trimming were derived from the DNA. The repertoire holds some 120,000 clones, with about 86% as singletons. CDR3 length equals 15 residues. V lost 4 bases to trimming and J lost 6 bases, with 18 bases between them. Germline V gene lookup returns CDR1 SGHRS and CDR2 YFSETQ. J is TRBJ2-3 and V is TRBV5-1, with D maybe TRBD2 (5 bases). This clonotype was sampled from a woman aged 45-59 years with active or convalescent COVID-19. Sequencing used peripheral blood. In nucleotides, the CDR3 is TGCGCCAGCAGCCTGGGGAGAGCCCAAAGGGATACGCAGTATTTT. As protein: CASSLGRAQRDTQYF.